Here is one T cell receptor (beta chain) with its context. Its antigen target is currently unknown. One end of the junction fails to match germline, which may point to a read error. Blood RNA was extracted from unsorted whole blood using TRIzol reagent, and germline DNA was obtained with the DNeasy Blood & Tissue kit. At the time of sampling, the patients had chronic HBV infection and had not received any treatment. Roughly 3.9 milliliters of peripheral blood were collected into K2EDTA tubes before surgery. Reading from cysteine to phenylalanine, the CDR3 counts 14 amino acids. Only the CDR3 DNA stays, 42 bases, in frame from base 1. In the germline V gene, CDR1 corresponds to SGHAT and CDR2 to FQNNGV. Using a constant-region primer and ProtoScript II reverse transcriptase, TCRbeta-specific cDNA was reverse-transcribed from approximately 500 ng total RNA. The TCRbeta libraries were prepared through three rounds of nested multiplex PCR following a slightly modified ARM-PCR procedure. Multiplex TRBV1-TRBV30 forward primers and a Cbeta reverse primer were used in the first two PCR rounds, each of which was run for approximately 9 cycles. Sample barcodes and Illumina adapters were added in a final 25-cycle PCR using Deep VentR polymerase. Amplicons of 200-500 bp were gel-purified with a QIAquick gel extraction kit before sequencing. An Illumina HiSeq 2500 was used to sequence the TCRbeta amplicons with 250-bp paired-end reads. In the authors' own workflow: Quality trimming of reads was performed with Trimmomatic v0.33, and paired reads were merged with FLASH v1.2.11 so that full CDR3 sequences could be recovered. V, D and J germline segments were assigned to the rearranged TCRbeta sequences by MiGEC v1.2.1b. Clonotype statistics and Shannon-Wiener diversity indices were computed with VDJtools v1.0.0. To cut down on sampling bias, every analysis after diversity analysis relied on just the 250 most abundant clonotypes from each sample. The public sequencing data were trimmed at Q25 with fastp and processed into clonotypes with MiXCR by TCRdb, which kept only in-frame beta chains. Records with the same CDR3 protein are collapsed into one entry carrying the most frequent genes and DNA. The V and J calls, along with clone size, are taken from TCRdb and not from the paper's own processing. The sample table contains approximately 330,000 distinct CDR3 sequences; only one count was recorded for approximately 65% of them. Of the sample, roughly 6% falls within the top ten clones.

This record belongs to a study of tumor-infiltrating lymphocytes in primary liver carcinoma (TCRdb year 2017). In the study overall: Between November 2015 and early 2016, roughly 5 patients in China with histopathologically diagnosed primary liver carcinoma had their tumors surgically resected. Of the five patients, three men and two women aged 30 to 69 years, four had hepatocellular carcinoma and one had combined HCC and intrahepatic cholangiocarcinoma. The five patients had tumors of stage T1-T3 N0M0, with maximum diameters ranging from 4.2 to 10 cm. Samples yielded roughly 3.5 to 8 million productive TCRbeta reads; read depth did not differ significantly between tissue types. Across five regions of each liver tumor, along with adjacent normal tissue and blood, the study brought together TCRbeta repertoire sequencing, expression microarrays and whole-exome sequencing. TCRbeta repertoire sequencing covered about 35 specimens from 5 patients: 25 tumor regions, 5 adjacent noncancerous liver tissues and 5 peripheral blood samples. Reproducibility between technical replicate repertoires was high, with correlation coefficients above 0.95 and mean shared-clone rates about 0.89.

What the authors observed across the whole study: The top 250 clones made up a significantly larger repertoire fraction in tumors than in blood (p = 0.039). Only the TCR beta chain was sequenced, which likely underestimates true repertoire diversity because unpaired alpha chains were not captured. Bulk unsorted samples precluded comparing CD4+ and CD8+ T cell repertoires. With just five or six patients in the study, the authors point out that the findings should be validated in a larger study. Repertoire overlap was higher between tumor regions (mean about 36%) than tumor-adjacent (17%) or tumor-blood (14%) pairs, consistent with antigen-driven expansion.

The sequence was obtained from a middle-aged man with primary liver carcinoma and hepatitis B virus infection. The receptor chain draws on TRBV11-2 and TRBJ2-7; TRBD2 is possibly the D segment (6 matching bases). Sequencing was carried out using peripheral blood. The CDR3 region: CASSFTGSFNEQYF. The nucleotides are TGTGCCAGTAGCTTCACCGGGAGTTTCAATGAGCAGTACTTC.